This TCR beta chain was found in a study of CD4 T cells in relation to SARS-CoV-2 and coronaviruses. In the study overall: A couple of subjects were Hispanic; patients were roughly 8 males and a handful of females.

Deep TCR-beta sequencing used DNA from uncultured naive and memory CD4+ T cells. TCRdb's table, derived via immunoSEQ multiplex PCR, lists solely in-frame clones and lacks some. Of tens of thousands of clones in the sample, roughly 85% were seen once. This CDR3 has 15 residues. Trimming took off 0 bases at V and 0 bases at J, with 7 bases between the two ends. Per the germline V gene, CDR1 is SGDLS and CDR2 is YYNGEE. Study-wide results and caveats: Compared with monoreactive clones, crossreactive clones showed significantly weaker SARS-CoV-2 expansion. Crossreactivity was assessed only for spike protein, not other viral proteins.

Turning to this clone: Its antigen is unidentified.

The receptor's source is an adult with COVID-19. The rearrangement links TRBV9 to TRBJ2-1; D is ambiguous. Sequenced sample: memory CD4+ T cells from PBMCs. CDR3 bases: TGTGCCAGCAGCGTAGACCCAAGCTCCTACAATGAGCAGTTCTTC. Translated: CASSVDPSSYNEQFF.